The source of this T cell receptor beta chain is a study of human CD8 memory T cell subsets (dated by TCRdb to 2018 to 2020). With respect to the entire study: To assess how stem-like (TSTEM), progenitor exhausted-like (TPEX) and effector memory CD8+ T cell subsets are clonally related, the TCRbeta repertoires of these three subsets were compared. TCRbeta repertoires were obtained from TSTEM, TPEX and effector memory subsets contributed by each of several donors.

Frequency alone marks this clonotype as medium-sized (0.01 to 0.1%); no count is stored. What this receptor recognizes is not known. The CDR3 starts with the cysteine, ends with the phenylalanine, and has 12 residues. A DNA sequence was not provided. The germline V gene (reference sequence) gives CDR1 as SEHNR and CDR2 as FQNEAQ. Data came from a NextSeq 550. A Human TCR Profiling Kit was used to prepare UMI-labeled 5' RACE TCRbeta libraries. Every TCRbeta library was prepared in parallel with an identical number of PCR cycles. The source study handled its data this way. Between 3,000 and 18,000 functional CDR3beta clonotypes were contained in each TCRbeta library. MIGEC 1.2.9 was used for UMI extraction and consensus assembly, with at least three reads per UMI being required. MiXCR 3.0.3 was used to extract in-frame CDR3beta repertoires. Diversity metrics were computed in VDJtools 1.2.1 after downsampling each sample to 42,000 randomly selected UMIs. For the top 3,000 clones of each sample pair, the repertoire overlap metrics D, R and F2 were calculated in VDJtools. Once TCRdb had reprocessed the reads, it stored one entry per CDR3 protein sequence and supplied no DNA. The V and J calls reflect TCRdb's pipeline rather than the authors' work. The sample's own table lists around 10,000 distinct CDR3 sequences. Over 12% of the sample lies in the top ten.

On the study overall, not on this receptor specifically: TSTEM and TPEX subsets showed similarly high normalized Shannon-Wiener diversity, whereas effector memory subsets were comparatively less diverse. Based on Chao1 estimates, TSTEM subsets appeared to have greater repertoire diversity than TPEX subsets, which may reflect a broader range of specificities. Only TCRbeta chains were sequenced, and repertoire comparisons rested on about 6 donors tested with paired t-tests and Bonferroni correction. Although both stem-like subsets shared clonotypes with effector memory cells, the overlap between TSTEM and TPEX repertoires was minimal, suggesting distinct antigen spectra for the TSTEM and TPEX subsets.

CCR7+ PD-1- TIGIT- cells were the ones classified as stem-like memory CD8+ T cells (TSTEM). Density gradient separation was used to isolate peripheral blood mononuclear cells from healthy donor buffy coats. In the study, negative magnetic separation with EasySep or MojoSort CD8+ T cell isolation kits was used to enrich total CD8+ T cells. An RNeasy Mini Kit was used to extract total RNA from duplicate vials of around 150,000 sorted CD8+ T cells per subset. The PBMCs were used either fresh or after being cryopreserved in fetal bovine serum with around 9.3% DMSO. Fluorescence-activated cell sorting on a FACSAria III was used to sort the CD8+ T cell subsets to purity.

This sequence originates from a human donor in good health. Material for sequencing was CD8+ stem-like memory T cells (TSCM and TCM) sorted from PBMCs. In the paper's terms, the cell subset or site label means: stem-like memory CD8 T cells (TSTEM), CCR7+ PD-1- TIGIT-. The sequence joins TRBV7-9 to TRBJ2-7; TCRdb reports TRBD1, a call that lacks DNA to check it against. CDR3 region: CASSTGEWEQYF.